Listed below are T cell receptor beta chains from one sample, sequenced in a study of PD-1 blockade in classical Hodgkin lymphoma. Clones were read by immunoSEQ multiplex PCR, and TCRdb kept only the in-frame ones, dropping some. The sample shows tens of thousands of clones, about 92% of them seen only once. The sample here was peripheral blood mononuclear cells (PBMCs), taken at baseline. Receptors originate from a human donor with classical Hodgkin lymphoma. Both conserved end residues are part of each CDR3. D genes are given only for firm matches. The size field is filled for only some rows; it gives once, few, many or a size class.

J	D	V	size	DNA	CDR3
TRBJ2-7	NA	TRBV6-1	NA	TGTGCCAGCAGTCTGAGTGGGGGGCTGGCCTACGAGCAGTACTTC	CASSLSGGLAYEQYF
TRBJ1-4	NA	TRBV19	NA	TGTGCCAGTAGTATTTGGCAGGGGTCGGAGGAAAAACTGTTTTTT	CASSIWQGSEEKLFF
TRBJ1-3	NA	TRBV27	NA	TGTGCCAGCAGACCCATAACCTCTGGAAACACCATATATTTT	CASRPITSGNTIYF
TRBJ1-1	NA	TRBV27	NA	TGTGCCAGCAGTTTATCAAGGCTCTCTGAAGCTTTCTTT	CASSLSRLSEAFF
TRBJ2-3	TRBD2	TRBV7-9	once	TGTGCCAGCAGCACCGGGACTAGCGGGAATTTAGATACGCAGTATTTT	CASSTGTSGNLDTQYF
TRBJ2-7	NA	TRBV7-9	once	TGTGCCAGCAGCCTGCCCACACGTCGGCCCGGCTCCTACGAGCAGTACTTC	CASSLPTRRPGSYEQYF
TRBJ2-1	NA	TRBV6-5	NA	TGTGCCAGCAGTTACTCGGGCTCGTACAATGAGCAGTTCTTC	CASSYSGSYNEQFF
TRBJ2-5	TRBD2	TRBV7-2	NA	TGTGCCAGCAGCTTAGATAGCGGGAGCTGGGTCGTGGAGACCCAGTACTTC	CASSLDSGSWVVETQYF
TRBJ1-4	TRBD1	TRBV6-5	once	TGTGCCAGCAGTTACTCAAGACAGGGGGCGGAAAAACTGTTTTTT	CASSYSRQGAEKLFF
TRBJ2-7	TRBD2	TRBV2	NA	TGTGCCAGCAGTGAAGGTGTTAGCGGGGATTACGAGCAGTACTTC	CASSEGVSGDYEQYF
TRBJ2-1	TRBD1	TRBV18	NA	TGTGCCAGCTCACCAAGAGACTCCGGACAGGGCTCCTACAATGAGCAGTTCTTC	CASSPRDSGQGSYNEQFF
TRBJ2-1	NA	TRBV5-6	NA	TGTGCCAGCAGCTTGGTTTCGGTAGCGCCCATTTCCTACAATGAGCAGTTCTTC	CASSLVSVAPISYNEQFF
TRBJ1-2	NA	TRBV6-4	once	TGTGCCAGCAGTATACAGGGCCTATATGGCTACACCTTC	CASSIQGLYGYTF
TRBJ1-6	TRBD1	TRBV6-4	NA	TGTGCCAGCAGTGACGTGGGACAGGGGATTTCACCCCTCCACTTT	CASSDVGQGISPLHF
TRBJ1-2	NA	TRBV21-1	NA	TGTGCCAGCAGCAGTTTGACAGCCGGGGTTAACTATGGCTACACCTTC	CASSSLTAGVNYGYTF
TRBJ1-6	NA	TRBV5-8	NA	TGTGCCAGCAGCTGGCAATCCTTCCAGAATTCACCCCTCCACTTT	CASSWQSFQNSPLHF
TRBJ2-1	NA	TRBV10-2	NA	TGCGCCAGCAGTGACACGGGATTCACGGGCTACAATGAGCAGTTCTTC	CASSDTGFTGYNEQFF
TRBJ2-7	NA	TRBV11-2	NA	TGTGCCAGCAGTCCAAACTACGAGCAGTACTTC	CASSPNYEQYF
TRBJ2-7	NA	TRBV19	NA	TGTGCCAGTAGTACCGGGACGGTTTCCTACGAGCAGTACTTC	CASSTGTVSYEQYF
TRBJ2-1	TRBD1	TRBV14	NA	TGTGCCAGCAGCCAAGATACAGGGGATGAGCAGTTCTTC	CASSQDTGDEQFF
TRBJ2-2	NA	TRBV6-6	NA	TGTGCCAGCGAGACCTACGGGACACTTAACACCGGGGAGCTGTTTTTT	CASETYGTLNTGELFF
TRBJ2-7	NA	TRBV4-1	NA	TGCGCCAGCAGCCAAGCCGGGGCCGGGTTGGACGAGCAGTACTTC	CASSQAGAGLDEQYF
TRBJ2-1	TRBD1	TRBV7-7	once	TGTGCCAGCAGCCTAGGACAGGGCATCTACAATGAGCAGTTCTTC	CASSLGQGIYNEQFF
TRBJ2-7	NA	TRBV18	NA	TGTGCCAGCTCAGACAGCTACGAGCAGTACTTC	CASSDSYEQYF
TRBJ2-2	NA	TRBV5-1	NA	TGCGCCAGCAGCTTGGTGGATCGAGGCACCGGGGAGCTGTTTTTT	CASSLVDRGTGELFF
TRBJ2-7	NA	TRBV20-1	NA	TGCAGTGCTGATCAGGGGACTGGTCAGTACTTC	CSADQGTGQYF
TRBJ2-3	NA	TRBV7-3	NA	TGTGCCAGCAGCCTGGGGACAAGGGGATTTAGCACAGATACGCAGTATTTT	CASSLGTRGFSTDTQYF
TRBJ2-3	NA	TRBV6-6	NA	TGTGCCAGCAGTTTTCCCTTTGTAGACACAGATACGCAGTATTTT	CASSFPFVDTDTQYF
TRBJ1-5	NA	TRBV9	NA	TGTGCCAGCAGCCTAGACGGCCTGCCGAATCAGCCCCAGCATTTT	CASSLDGLPNQPQHF
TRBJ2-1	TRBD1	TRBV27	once	TGTGCCAGCAGAGGCGCGACAGGGAACTACAATGAGCAGTTCTTC	CASRGATGNYNEQFF
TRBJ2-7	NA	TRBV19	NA	TGTGCCAGTAGGCTCCCAGGCTACGAGCAGTACTTC	CASRLPGYEQYF
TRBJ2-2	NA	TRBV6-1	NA	TGTGCCAGCGACGATTCGTTTCTCGCCGGGGAGCTGTTTTTT	CASDDSFLAGELFF
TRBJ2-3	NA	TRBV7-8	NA	TGTGCCAGCAGCTTCTTAGAACTACAGGGAGTGACTAGCACAGATACGCAGTATTTT	CASSFLELQGVTSTDTQYF
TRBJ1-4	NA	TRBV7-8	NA	TGTGCCAGCAGCTTAGATTCCCCAATTGCTAATGAAAAACTGTTTTTT	CASSLDSPIANEKLFF
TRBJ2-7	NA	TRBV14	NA	TGTGCCAGCAGCCAAGTGGGGGGAGGCGAGCAGTACTTC	CASSQVGGGEQYF
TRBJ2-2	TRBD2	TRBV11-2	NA	TGTGCCAGCAGCTTAGCTGACGGGGGGGCCGTTACCGGGGAGCTGTTTTTT	CASSLADGGAVTGELFF
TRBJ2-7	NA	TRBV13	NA	TGTGCCAGCAGCTTAGAGGGCAAAACCTACGAGCAGTACTTC	CASSLEGKTYEQYF
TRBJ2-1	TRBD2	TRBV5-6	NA	TGTGCCAGCAGCTTGGCCTTGCGGGGGAGCTCCTACAATGAGCAGTTCTTC	CASSLALRGSSYNEQFF
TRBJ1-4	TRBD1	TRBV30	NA	TGTGCCTGGACAACAGGGGGCTATGAAAAACTGTTTTTT	CAWTTGGYEKLFF
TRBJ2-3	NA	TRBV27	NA	TGTGCCAGCAGTTTGATCTACATCACAGATACGCAGTATTTT	CASSLIYITDTQYF
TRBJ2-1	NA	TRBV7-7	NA	TGTGCCAGCAGCTCCACTTTCCTGCGGGCCGTGGTATGGGAGCAGTTCTTC	CASSSTFLRAVVWEQFF
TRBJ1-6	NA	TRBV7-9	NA	TGTGCCAGCAGCTTAGGGGACGGATCACCCCTCCACTTT	CASSLGDGSPLHF
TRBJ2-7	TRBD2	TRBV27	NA	TGTGCCAGCAGTGATCTAGCGGGAGACCCCTACGAGCAGTACTTC	CASSDLAGDPYEQYF
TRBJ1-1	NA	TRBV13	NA	TGTGCCAGCAGCTTAGAACAGGGGAACACTGAAGCTTTCTTT	CASSLEQGNTEAFF
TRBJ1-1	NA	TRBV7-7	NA	TGTGCCAGCAGGAGGATTGGTGGGAACACTGAAGCTTTCTTT	CASRRIGGNTEAFF
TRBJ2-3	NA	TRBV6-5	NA	TGTGCCAGTAAGGGGGGGCCAAGCACAGATACGCAGTATTTT	CASKGGPSTDTQYF
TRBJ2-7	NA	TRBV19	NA	TGTGCCAGCGGGGGCTCCTACGAGCAGTACTTC	CASGGSYEQYF
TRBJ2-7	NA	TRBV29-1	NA	TGCAGCGTGCGGGTCTCCACGGGCTACGAGCAGTACTTC	CSVRVSTGYEQYF
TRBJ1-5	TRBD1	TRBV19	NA	TGTGCCAGCTTCGACAGGGGGATGAATGGTGGCAATCAGCCCCAGCATTTT	CASFDRGMNGGNQPQHF
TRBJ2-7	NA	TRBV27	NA	TGTGCCAGCAGTTTAGGTGGACAGCGTGAGCAGTACTTC	CASSLGGQREQYF
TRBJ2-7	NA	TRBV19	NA	TGTGCCAGTAGTATAAGGGTGGGGTACGAGCAGTACTTC	CASSIRVGYEQYF
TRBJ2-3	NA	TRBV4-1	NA	TGCGCCAGCAGCCAAGATCCCCCTCCGACTAGTGCAGATACGCAGTATTTT	CASSQDPPPTSADTQYF
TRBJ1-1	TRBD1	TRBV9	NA	TGTGCCAGCACGTCCGGGACAGGGGTTTGGGACACTGAAGCTTTCTTT	CASTSGTGVWDTEAFF
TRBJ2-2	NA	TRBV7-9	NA	TGTGCCAGCAGCTCGTGGACAAACACCGGGGAGCTGTTTTTT	CASSSWTNTGELFF
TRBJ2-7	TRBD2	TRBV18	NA	TGTGCCAGCTCACCACAGTCTAGCGGGAGGTTTTACGAGCAGTACTTC	CASSPQSSGRFYEQYF
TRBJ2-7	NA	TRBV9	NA	TGTGCCAGCAGCGTAGTGGATAGGCCCTACGAGCAGTACTTC	CASSVVDRPYEQYF